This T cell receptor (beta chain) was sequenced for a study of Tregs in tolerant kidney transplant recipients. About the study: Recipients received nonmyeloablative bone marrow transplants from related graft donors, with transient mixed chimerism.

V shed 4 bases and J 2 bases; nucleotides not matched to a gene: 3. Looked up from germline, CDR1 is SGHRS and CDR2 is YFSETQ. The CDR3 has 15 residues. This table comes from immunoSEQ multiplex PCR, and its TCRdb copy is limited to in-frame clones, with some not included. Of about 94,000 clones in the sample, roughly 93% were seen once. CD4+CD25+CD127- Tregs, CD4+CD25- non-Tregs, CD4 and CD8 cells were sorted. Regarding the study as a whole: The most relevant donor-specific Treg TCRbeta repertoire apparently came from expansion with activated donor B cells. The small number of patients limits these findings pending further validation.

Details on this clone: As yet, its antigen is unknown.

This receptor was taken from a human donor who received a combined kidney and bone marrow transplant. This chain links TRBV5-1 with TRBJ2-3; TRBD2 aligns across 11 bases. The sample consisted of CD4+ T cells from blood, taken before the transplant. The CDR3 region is CASSRSGRATDTQYF. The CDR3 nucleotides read TGCGCCAGCAGCCGTAGCGGGAGGGCCACAGATACGCAGTATTTT.